The 3 T cell receptor beta chains listed next were all sequenced from one sample in a study of blood T cell repertoires in COVID-19. The data were produced by immunoSEQ multiplex PCR, yet TCRdb's version contains in-frame clones alone and is incomplete. The sample lists around 300,000 clones, approximately 90% occurring once. The sample comprised peripheral blood. The receptor set was obtained from a woman aged 50 to 60 with active or convalescent COVID-19.

V usage is TRBV5-1 and J usage is TRBJ2-7; possibly TRBD2 for D (7 bases). Looked up from germline, CDR1 is SGHRS and CDR2 is YFSETQ. CDR3 length equals 15 residues. V gave up 5 bases and J gave up 3 bases, with 18 bases separating them. CDR3 in amino acids: CASRTGASGGYEQYF. DNA of the CDR3: TGCGCCAGCAGGACGGGGGCTAGCGGTGGCTACGAGCAGTACTTC.

The V and J genes are TRBV4-2 and TRBJ2-2; D is possibly TRBD2 (5 bases). The CDR3 has 15 residues. V dropped 1 base and J dropped 5 bases, with 11 bases sitting between them. Germline values: CDR1 LGHNA, CDR2 YNFKEQ. In nucleotides, the CDR3 is TGTGCCAGCAGCCAAGGGACTCCCGGGACCGGGGAGCTGTTTTTT. This encodes CASSQGTPGTGELFF.

The chain links TRBV7-9 to TRBJ2-1; tentatively, D is TRBD1 (5 bases). CDR3 length equals 15 residues. Germline CDR1 reads SEHNR; CDR2 reads FQNEAQ (reference sequence). Trimming removed 5 bases from V and 0 bases from J, with 11 bases in between. The DNA of the CDR3 is TGTGCCAGCAGCCCTCGAGACAGCTCCTACAATGAGCAGTTCTTC. Protein: CASSPRDSSYNEQFF.